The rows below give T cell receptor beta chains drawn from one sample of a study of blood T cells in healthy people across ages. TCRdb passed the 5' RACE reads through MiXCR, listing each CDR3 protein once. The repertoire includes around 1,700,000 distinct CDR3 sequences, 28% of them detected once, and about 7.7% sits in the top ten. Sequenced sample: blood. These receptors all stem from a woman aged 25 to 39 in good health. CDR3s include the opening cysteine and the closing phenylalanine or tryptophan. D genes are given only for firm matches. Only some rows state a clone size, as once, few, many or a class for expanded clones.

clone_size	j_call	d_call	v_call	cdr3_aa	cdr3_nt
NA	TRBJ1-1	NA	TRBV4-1	CASSQEGLTIEAFF	TGCGCCAGCAGCCAAGAGGGTCTTACCATAGAAGCTTTCTTT
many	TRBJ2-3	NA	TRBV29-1	CSVLQADLLDTQYF	TGCAGCGTTTTGCAGGCCGACCTGTTAGATACGCAGTATTTT
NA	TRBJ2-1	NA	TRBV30	CAWAGLNEQFF	TGTGCCTGGGCGGGGCTCAATGAGCAGTTCTTC
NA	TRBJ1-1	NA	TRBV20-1	CSARLAEAFF	TGCAGTGCTAGGTTGGCTGAAGCTTTCTTT
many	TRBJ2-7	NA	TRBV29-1	CSVGWLGNEQYF	TGCAGCGTTGGGTGGTTGGGGAACGAGCAGTACTTC
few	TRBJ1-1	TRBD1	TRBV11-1	CASSRSTGEAFF	TGTGCCAGCAGCCGATCGACAGGGGAAGCTTTCTTT
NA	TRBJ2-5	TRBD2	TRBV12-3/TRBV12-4	CASSRRGGSQETQYF	TGTGCCAGCAGTCGTCGGGGGGGATCCCAAGAGACCCAGTACTTC
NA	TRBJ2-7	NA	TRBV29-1	CSVEGEVGTDIYEQYF	TGCAGCGTTGAAGGTGAGGTCGGAACAGATATCTACGAGCAGTACTTC
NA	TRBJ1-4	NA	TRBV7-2	CASSLSRGGEKLFF	TGTGCCAGCAGCCTTAGCAGGGGCGGGGAAAAACTGTTTTTT
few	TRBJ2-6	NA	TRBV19	CASSIRALGANVLTF	TGTGCCAGTAGTATAAGGGCGTTGGGGGCCAACGTCCTGACTTTC
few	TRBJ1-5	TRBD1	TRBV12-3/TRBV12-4	CASSPGQGRVSNQPQHF	TGTGCCAGCAGTCCCGGACAGGGAAGGGTTAGCAATCAGCCCCAGCATTTT
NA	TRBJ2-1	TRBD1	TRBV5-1	CASSLAGQYGQFF	TGCGCCAGCAGCTTGGCGGGACAGTACGGGCAGTTCTTC
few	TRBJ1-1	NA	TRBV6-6	CASFGQLNTEAFF	TGTGCCAGCTTCGGCCAGTTGAACACTGAAGCTTTCTTT
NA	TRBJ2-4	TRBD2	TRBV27	CASSLSPPRGGNIQYF	TGTGCCAGCAGTTTATCCCCTCCCCGGGGGGGAAACATTCAGTACTTC
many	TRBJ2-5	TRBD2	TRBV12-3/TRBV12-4	CASSLGRLAGTSGQETQYF	TGTGCCAGCAGTTTAGGGCGACTAGCGGGAACCTCGGGGCAAGAGACCCAGTACTTC
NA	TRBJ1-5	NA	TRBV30	CAWSAGSISNQPQHF	TGTGCCTGGAGTGCGGGGAGCATTAGCAATCAGCCCCAGCATTTT
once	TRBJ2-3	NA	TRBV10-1	CASKAGLTDTQYF	TGCGCCAGCAAAGCGGGTCTCACAGATACGCAGTATTTT
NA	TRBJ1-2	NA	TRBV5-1	CSGSPDSPTENYGYTF	TGCTCCGGCAGCCCAGATTCCCCGACAGAAAACTATGGCTACACCTTC
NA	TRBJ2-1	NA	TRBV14	CASSYGFEQFF	TGTGCCAGCAGTTACGGCTTTGAGCAGTTCTTC
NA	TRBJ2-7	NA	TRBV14	CASARGHASYEQYF	TGTGCCAGCGCCAGAGGACATGCCTCCTACGAGCAGTACTTC
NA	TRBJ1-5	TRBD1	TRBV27	CASRRRDRGNQPQHF	TGTGCCAGCAGACGACGGGACAGGGGCAATCAGCCCCAGCATTTT
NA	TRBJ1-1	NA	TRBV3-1	CASSQAAGGRAEAFF	TGTGCCAGCAGCCAAGCGGCGGGGGGTCGGGCTGAAGCTTTCTTT
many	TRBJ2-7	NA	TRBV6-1	CASSTLGGDKDEQYF	TGTGCCAGCAGTACCCTCGGAGGGGACAAGGACGAGCAGTACTTC
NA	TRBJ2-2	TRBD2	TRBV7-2	CASSFAGGPTGELFF	TGTGCCAGCAGCTTTGCGGGAGGGCCTACCGGGGAGCTGTTTTTT
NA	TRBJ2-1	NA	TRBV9	CASSVEASSNNEQFF	TGTGCCAGCAGCGTAGAAGCTAGCAGTAACAATGAGCAGTTCTTC
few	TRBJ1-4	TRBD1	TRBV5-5	CASSWTGDEEKLFF	TGTGCCAGCAGCTGGACAGGGGATGAGGAAAAACTGTTTTTT
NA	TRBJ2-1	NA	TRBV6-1	CASSVLRASVNEQFF	TGTGCCAGCAGTGTTCTGCGAGCGAGTGTCAATGAGCAGTTCTTC
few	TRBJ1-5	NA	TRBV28	CASSLWLAASNQPQHF	TGTGCCAGCAGTTTGTGGTTGGCAGCTAGCAATCAGCCCCAGCATTTT
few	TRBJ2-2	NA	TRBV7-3	CASSLSFDNTGELFF	TGTGCCAGCAGCTTATCATTCGATAACACCGGGGAGCTGTTTTTT
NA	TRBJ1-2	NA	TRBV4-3	CASSQERQPNYGFTF	TGCGCCAGCAGCCAAGAGCGACAGCCTAACTATGGCTTCACCTTC
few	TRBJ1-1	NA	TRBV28	CASGWGLWTEAFF	TGTGCCAGCGGCTGGGGGCTTTGGACTGAAGCTTTCTTT
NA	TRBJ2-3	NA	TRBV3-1	CASSLQMGTQYF	TGTGCCAGCAGCCTTCAGATGGGTACGCAGTATTTT
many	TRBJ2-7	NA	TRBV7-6	CASSLGYTGDEQYF	TGTGCCAGCAGCTTAGGGTACACGGGGGACGAGCAGTACTTC
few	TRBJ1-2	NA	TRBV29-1	CSVEGVPKGDGYTF	TGCAGCGTTGAAGGGGTTCCCAAGGGCGATGGCTACACCTTC
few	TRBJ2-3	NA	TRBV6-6	CASRPIVAESTDTQYF	TGTGCCAGCAGACCCATCGTTGCGGAGAGCACAGATACGCAGTATTTT
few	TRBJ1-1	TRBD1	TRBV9	CASSPRTGWGTEAFF	TGTGCCAGCAGCCCCCGGACAGGGTGGGGCACTGAAGCTTTCTTT
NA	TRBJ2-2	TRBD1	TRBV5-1	CASSLTTGDTGELFF	TGCGCCAGCAGCTTGACGACAGGGGACACCGGGGAGCTGTTTTTT
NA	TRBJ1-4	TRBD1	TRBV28	CASSLGQGKEKLFF	TGTGCCAGCAGCCTGGGACAGGGAAAGGAAAAACTGTTTTTT
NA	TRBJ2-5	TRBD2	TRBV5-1	CASSPISGGFVGETQYF	TGCGCCAGCAGCCCTATTAGCGGGGGTTTCGTGGGAGAGACCCAGTACTTC
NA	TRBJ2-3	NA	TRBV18	CASSRLQGSSSDTQYF	TGTGCCAGCTCACGACTTCAGGGGTCCTCATCAGATACGCAGTATTTT
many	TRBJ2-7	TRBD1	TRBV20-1	CSANPPGQVRREQYF	TGCAGTGCTAATCCGCCGGGACAGGTGAGGCGGGAGCAGTACTTC
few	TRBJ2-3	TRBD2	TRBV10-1	CASSGTSGRGRGTDTQYF	TGCGCCAGCAGTGGAACTAGCGGGAGAGGAAGGGGCACAGATACGCAGTATTTT
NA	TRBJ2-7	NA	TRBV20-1	CSVSSAGGEQYF	TGCAGTGTTAGCTCTGCAGGTGGCGAGCAGTACTTC
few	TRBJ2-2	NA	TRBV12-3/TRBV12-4	CASSYHRGELFF	TGTGCCAGCAGTTATCACAGGGGGGAGCTGTTTTTT
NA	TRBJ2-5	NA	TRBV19	CASSSPSESGISQETQYF	TGTGCCAGTAGTTCGCCGAGCGAGAGCGGAATATCGCAAGAGACCCAGTACTTC
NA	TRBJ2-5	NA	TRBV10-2	CASSEDRQAGETQYF	TGCGCCAGCAGTGAAGACCGACAGGCTGGAGAGACCCAGTACTTC
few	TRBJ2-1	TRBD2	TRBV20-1	CSAKGLAGIYNEQFF	TGCAGTGCCAAAGGACTAGCGGGTATTTACAATGAGCAGTTCTTC
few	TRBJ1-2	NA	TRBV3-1	CASSPDGAVGYTF	TGTGCCAGCAGCCCCGATGGGGCAGTAGGCTACACCTTC
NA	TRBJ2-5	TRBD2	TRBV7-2	CAGSLAPRPSGQETQYF	TGTGCCGGCAGCTTGGCTCCCAGACCTAGCGGCCAAGAGACCCAGTACTTC
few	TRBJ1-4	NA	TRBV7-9	CASSSRAVEKLFF	TGTGCCAGCAGCTCCCGGGCTGTTGAAAAACTGTTTTTT
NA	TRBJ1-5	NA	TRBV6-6	CASSYWSNNQPQHF	TGTGCCAGCAGTTACTGGTCAAACAATCAGCCCCAGCATTTT
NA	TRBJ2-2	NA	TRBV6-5	CASSYSLFTGELFF	TGTGCCAGCAGTTACTCGTTATTTACCGGGGAGCTGTTTTTT
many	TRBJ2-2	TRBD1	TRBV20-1	CSARDGDRGGTGELFF	TGCAGTGCTAGAGATGGGGACAGGGGGGGCACCGGGGAGCTGTTTTTT
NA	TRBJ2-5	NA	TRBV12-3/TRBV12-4	CASSLQGKWTQYF	TGTGCCAGCAGTTTACAGGGGAAGTGGACCCAGTACTTC
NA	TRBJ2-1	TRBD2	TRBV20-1	CSATASGRAGDVNEQFF	TGCAGTGCTACCGCTAGCGGGAGGGCCGGGGACGTCAATGAGCAGTTCTTC
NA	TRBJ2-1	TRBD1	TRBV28	CTGRQGTNNEQFF	TGTACCGGCAGACAGGGGACGAACAATGAGCAGTTCTTC
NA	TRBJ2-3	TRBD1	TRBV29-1	CSTDRDGDTQYF	TGCAGCACGGACAGGGACGGAGATACGCAGTATTTT
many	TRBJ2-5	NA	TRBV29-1	CSVRVGETQYF	TGCAGCGTTCGGGTCGGAGAGACCCAGTACTTC
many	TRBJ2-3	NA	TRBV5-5	CASSFGHSTTDTQYF	TGTGCCAGCAGCTTCGGACACTCGACCACAGATACGCAGTATTTT